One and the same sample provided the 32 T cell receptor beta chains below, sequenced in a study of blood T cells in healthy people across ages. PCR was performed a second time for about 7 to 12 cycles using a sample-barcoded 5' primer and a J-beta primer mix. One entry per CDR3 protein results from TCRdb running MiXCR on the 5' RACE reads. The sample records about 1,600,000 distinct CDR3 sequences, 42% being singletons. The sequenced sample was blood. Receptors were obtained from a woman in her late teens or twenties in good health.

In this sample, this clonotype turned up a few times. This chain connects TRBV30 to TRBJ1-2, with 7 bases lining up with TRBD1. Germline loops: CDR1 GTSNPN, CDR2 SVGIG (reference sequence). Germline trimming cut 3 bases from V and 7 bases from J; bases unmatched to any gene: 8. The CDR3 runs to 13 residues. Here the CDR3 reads CAWRTQGGGGYTF. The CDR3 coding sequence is TGTGCCTGGAGGACCCAGGGGGGGGGTGGCTACACCTTC.

Written as DNA, the CDR3 is TGTGCCAGCAGCTTCCGATCAGACACAGATACGCAGTATTTT. Its protein is CASSFRSDTDTQYF. The chain uses TRBV7-8 and TRBJ2-3, with D hard to call. The CDR3 covers 14 residues. The germline V gene has CDR1 SGHVS and CDR2 FQNEAQ. V lost 3 bases and J 2 bases, leaving 9 bases between the germline ends.

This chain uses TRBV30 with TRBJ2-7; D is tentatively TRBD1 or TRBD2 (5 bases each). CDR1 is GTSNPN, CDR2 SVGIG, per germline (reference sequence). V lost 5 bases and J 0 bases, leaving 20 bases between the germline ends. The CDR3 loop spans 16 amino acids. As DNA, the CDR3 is TGTGCCTGGGCTCGTGAACAGGCCACTAGCTCCTACGAGCAGTACTTC. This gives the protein CAWAREQATSSYEQYF.

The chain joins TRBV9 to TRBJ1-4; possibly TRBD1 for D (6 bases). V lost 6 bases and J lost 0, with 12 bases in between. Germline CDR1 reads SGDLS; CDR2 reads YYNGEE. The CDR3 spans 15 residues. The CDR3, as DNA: TGTGCCAGCAACCCAGGGGATGCAACTAATGAAAAACTGTTTTTT. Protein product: CASNPGDATNEKLFF.

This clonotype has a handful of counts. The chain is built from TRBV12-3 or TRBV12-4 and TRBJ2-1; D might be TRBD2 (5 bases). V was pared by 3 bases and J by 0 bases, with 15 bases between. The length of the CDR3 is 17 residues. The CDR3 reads CASSFPVAGSSYNEQFF. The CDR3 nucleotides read TGTGCCAGCAGTTTCCCGGTAGCTGGGAGCTCCTACAATGAGCAGTTCTTC.

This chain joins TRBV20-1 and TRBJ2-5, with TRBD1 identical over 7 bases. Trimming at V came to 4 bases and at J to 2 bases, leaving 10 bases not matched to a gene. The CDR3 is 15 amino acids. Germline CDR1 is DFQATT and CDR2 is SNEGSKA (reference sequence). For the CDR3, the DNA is TGCAGTGCTACCCCCAGGGGGACGCCACAAGAGACCCAGTACTTC. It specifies CSATPRGTPQETQYF.

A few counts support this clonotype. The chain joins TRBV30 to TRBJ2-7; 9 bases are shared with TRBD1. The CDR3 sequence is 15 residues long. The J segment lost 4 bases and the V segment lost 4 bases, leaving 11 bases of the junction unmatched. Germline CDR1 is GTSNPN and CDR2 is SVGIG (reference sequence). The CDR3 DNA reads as TGTGCCTGGAACCCCGGACAGGGGCCTGGTTACGAGCAGTACTTC. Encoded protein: CAWNPGQGPGYEQYF.

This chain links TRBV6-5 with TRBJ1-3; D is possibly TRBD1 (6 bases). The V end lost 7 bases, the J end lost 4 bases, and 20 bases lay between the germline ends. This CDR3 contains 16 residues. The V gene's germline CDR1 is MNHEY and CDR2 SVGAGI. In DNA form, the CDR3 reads TGTGCCAGCAAAGCACCGGGTACAGGGTCGGGAAACACCATATATTTT. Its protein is CASKAPGTGSGNTIYF.

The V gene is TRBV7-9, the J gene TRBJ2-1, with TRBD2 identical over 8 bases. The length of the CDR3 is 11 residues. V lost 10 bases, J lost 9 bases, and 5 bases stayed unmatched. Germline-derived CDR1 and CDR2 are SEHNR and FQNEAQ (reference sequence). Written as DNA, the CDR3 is TGTGCCATCTTCCGGGGGGGTGAGCAGTTCTTC. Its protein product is CAIFRGGEQFF.

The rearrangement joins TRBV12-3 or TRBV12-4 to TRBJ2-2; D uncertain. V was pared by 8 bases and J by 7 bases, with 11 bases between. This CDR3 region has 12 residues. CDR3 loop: CASAITLGELFF. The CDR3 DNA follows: TGTGCCAGCGCTATAACCCTCGGGGAGCTGTTTTTT.

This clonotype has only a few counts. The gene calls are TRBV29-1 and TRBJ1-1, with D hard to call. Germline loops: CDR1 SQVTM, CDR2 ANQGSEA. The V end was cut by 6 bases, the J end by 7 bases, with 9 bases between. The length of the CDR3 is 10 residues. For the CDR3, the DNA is TGCAGCGTCGGGAGAGGTGAAGCTTTCTTT. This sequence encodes CSVGRGEAFF.

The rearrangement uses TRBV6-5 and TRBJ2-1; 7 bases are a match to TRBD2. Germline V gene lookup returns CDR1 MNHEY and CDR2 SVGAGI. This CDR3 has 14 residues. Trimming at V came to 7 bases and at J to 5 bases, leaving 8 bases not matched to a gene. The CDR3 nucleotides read TGTGCCAGCAAGCTCGGGGGGATACACAATGAGCAGTTCTTC. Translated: CASKLGGIHNEQFF.

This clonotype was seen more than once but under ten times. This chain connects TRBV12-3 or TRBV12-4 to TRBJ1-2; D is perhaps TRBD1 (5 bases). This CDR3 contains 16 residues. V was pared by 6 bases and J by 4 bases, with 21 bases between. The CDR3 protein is CASSPLYAVGGYGYTF. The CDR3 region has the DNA TGTGCCAGCAGCCCCCTTTACGCGGTGGGGGGCTATGGCTACACCTTC.

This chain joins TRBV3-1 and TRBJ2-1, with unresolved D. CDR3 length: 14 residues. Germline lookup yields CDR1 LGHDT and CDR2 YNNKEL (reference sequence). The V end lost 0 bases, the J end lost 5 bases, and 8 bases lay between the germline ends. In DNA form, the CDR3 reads TGTGCCAGCAGCCAAGATCGGCTAGACAATGAGCAGTTCTTC. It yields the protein CASSQDRLDNEQFF.

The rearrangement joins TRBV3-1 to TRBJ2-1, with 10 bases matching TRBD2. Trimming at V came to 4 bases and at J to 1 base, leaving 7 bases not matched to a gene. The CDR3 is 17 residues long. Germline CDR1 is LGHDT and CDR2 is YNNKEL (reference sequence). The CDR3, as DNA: TGTGCCAGCAGCCTGGATCAAGCGGGAGGGTCCTACAATGAGCAGTTCTTC. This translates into CASSLDQAGGSYNEQFF.

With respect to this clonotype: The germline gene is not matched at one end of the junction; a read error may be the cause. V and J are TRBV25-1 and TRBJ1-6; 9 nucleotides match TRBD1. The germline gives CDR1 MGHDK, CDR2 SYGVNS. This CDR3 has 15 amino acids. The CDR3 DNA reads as TGCGCCAGCAGTCTGGGGACAGGGTTGAATTCACCCCTCCACTTT. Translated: CASSLGTGLNSPLHF.

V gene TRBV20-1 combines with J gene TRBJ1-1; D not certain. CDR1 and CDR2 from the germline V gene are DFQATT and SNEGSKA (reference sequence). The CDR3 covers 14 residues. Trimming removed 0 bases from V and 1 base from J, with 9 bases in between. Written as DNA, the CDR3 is TGCAGTGCTAGAGATACCCAGAGGAACACTGAAGCTTTCTTT. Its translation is CSARDTQRNTEAFF.

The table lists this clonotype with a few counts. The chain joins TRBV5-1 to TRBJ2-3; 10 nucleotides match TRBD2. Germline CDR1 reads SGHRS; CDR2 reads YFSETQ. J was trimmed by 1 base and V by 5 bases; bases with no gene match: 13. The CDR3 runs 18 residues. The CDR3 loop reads CASRPGLLAGAGTDTQYF. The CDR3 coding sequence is TGCGCCAGCAGACCAGGTTTGCTAGCGGGAGCGGGCACAGATACGCAGTATTTT.

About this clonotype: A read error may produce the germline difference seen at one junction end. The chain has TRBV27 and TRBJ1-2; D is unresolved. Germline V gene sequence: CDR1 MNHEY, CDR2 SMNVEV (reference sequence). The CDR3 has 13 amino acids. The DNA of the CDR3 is TGTGCCGGCAGTTTCGGGGTTAACTATGGCTACACCTTC. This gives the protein CAGSFGVNYGYTF.

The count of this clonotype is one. CDR3 sequence (DNA): TGTGCTAGTGGCCAAGGGACAGGGTTAGAAGAGACCCAGTACTTC. Translated: CASGQGTGLEETQYF. This sequence joins TRBV12-5 and TRBJ2-5, with 9 bases matching TRBD1. The CDR3 loop spans 15 amino acids. The germline CDR1 and CDR2 sequences are LGHNT and FRNRAP. V gave up 6 bases and J gave up 3 bases; unmatched junction bases: 8. Combining the CDR3 with reference TRBV12-5 and TRBJ2-5 gives the whole variable domain DARVTQTPRHKVTEMGQEVTMRCQPILGHNTVFWYRQTMMQGLELLAYFRNRAPLDDSGMPKDRFSAEMPDATLATLKIQPSEPRDSAVYFCASGQGTGLEETQYFGPGTRLLVL.

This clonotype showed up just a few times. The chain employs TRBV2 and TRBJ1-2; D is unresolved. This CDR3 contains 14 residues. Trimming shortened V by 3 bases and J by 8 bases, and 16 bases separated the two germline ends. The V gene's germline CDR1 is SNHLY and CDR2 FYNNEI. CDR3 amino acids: CASSESAPGRGYTF. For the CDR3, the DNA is TGTGCCAGCAGTGAGTCGGCTCCCGGGCGAGGCTACACCTTC.

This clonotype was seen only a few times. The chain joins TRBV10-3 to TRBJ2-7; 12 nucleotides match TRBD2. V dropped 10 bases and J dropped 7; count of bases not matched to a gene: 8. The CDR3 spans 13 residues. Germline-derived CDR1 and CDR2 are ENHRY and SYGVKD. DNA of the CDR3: TGTGCCACCGGACTAGCGGGGCTCGGGGAGCAGTACTTC. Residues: CATGLAGLGEQYF.

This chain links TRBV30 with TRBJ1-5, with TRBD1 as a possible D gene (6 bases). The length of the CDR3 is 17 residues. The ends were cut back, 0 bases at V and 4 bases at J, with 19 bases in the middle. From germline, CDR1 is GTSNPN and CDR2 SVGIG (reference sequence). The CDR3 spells CAWSVRGGEIANQPQHF. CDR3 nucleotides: TGTGCCTGGAGTGTACGGGGGGGCGAGATAGCAAATCAGCCCCAGCATTTT.

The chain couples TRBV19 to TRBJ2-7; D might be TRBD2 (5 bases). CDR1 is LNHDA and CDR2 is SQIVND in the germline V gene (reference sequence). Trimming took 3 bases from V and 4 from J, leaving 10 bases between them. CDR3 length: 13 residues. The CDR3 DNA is TGTGCCAGTAGTATTGCGGGCCAATACGAGCAGTACTTC. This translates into CASSIAGQYEQYF.

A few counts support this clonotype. CDR3 loop: CSVHQETQYF. The CDR3 region has the DNA TGCAGCGTTCACCAAGAGACCCAGTACTTC. This chain links TRBV29-1 with TRBJ2-5; D unclear. Trimming took off 5 bases at V and 0 bases at J, with 1 base between the two ends. Germline-derived CDR1 and CDR2 are SQVTM and ANQGSEA. The CDR3 covers 10 residues.

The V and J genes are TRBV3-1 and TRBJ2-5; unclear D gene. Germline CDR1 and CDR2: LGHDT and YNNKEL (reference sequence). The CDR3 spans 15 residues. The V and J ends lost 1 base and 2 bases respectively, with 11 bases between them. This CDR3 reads CASSQGDKEQETQYF. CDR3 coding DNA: TGTGCCAGCAGCCAAGGCGACAAGGAACAAGAGACCCAGTACTTC.

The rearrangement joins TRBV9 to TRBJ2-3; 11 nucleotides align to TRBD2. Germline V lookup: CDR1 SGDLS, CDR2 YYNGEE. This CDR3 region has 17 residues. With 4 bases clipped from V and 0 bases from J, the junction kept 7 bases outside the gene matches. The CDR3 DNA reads TGTGCCAGCAGCCCCCGGGGACTAGCGGTTAGCACAGATACGCAGTATTTT. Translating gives CASSPRGLAVSTDTQYF. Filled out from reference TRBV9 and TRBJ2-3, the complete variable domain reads DSGVTQTPKHLITATGQRVTLRCSPRSGDLSVYWYQQSLDQGLQFLIQYYNGEERAKGNILERFSAQQFPDLHSELNLSSLELGDSALYFCASSPRGLAVSTDTQYFGPGTRLTVL.

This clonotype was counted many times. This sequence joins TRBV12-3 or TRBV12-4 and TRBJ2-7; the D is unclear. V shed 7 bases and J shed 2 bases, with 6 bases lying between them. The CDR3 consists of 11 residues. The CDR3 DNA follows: TGTGCCAGCACCTCAACCTACGAGCAGTACTTC. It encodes CASTSTYEQYF.

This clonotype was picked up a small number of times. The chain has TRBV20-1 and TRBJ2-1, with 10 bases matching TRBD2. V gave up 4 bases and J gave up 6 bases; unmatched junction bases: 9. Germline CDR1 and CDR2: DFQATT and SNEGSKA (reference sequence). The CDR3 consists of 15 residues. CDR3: CSATSSGSSGNEQFF. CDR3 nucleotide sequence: TGCAGTGCTACCTCTAGCGGGAGCTCGGGCAATGAGCAGTTCTTC.

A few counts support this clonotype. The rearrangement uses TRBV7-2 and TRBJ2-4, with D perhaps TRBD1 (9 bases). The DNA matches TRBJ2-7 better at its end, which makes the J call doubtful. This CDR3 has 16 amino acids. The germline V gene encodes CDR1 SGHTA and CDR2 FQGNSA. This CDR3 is CASSLKDRGSGNEQYF. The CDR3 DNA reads TGTGCCAGCAGCTTAAAGGACAGGGGTAGCGGGAACGAGCAGTACTTC.

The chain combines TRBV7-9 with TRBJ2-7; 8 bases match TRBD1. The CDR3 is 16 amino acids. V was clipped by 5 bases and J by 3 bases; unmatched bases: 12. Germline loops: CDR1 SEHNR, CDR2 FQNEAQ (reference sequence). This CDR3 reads CASSPRQGSMNYEQYF. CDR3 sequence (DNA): TGTGCCAGCAGCCCAAGACAGGGGTCCATGAACTACGAGCAGTACTTC.

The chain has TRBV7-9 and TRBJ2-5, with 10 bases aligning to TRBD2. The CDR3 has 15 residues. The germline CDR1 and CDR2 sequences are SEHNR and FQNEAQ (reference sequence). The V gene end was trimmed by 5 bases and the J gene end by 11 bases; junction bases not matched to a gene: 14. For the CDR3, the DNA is TGTGCCAGCAGCGCAAGCGGGAGGGCAACCAATGAGCAGTACTTC. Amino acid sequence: CASSASGRATNEQYF.